The clone carrying this TCR beta chain turned up a few times. This sample is drawn from a study of CD8 T cells in ankylosing spondylitis. Germline V gene lookup returns CDR1 MGHRA and CDR2 YSYEKL. CDR3 length: 16 residues. The ends were cut back, 1 base at V and 3 bases at J, with 12 bases in the middle. MiXCR, run by TCRdb on the 5' RACE reads, gives a single entry per CDR3 protein. The table shows about 30,000 distinct CDR3 sequences, with more than 25% occurring only once. The chain has TRBV4-1 and TRBJ2-2; D is ambiguous. This TCR derives from a male donor with ankylosing spondylitis. Material: synovial fluid, either unsorted or a sorted T cell fraction (not recorded which). The CDR3 region has the DNA TGCGCCAGCAGCCAAGTAGTATCTCGTGACACCGGGGAGCTGTTTTTT. Residues: CASSQVVSRDTGELFF.